This T cell receptor beta chain came from a study of blood T cells in healthy people across ages. The length of the CDR3 is 16 residues. Germline lookup yields CDR1 MGHRA and CDR2 YSYEKL. The ends were cut back, 3 bases at V and 5 bases at J, with 18 bases in the middle. Through a sample-barcoded 5' primer and a J-beta primer mix, a second PCR was run for about 6 to 11 cycles. One entry per CDR3 protein results from TCRdb running MiXCR on the 5' RACE reads. The table shows around 940,000 distinct CDR3 sequences, with roughly half occurring only once. The clonotype was recovered from a woman in her fifties or sixties in good health. This chain uses TRBV4-1 with TRBJ2-3; D uncertain. The specimen sequenced was blood. For the CDR3, the DNA is TGCGCCAGCAGCCACATAGGGCGAGTTGGCATAGATACGCAGTATTTT. Translation: CASSHIGRVGIDTQYF.